The 31 T cell receptor beta chains below come from one sample, sequenced in a study of shared clonotypes between healthy human individuals. The protocol was immunoSEQ multiplex PCR, while the TCRdb copy is restricted to in-frame clones and leaves out a portion. The data contain 1,400,000 or so clones, approximately 98.5% of them singletons. Source material: naive CD4+ T cells sorted from blood. Subset of the sample: CD45RA+ positively selected. These receptors were obtained from a man in his thirties or forties in good health.

This chain uses TRBV5-1 with TRBJ2-5; D possibly corresponds to TRBD1 (5 bases). Trimming cost V 4 bases and J 4 bases, with 8 bases left between them. The CDR3 extends over 12 amino acids. Germline V gene lookup returns CDR1 SGHRS and CDR2 YFSETQ. The CDR3 DNA sequence: TGCGCCAGCAGCAAGGGGATAGAGACCCAGTACTTC. Its protein product is CASSKGIETQYF.

This chain links TRBV7-9 with TRBJ2-2; the D call may be TRBD1 or TRBD2 (5 bases each). Trimming cost V 7 bases and J 2 bases, with 11 bases left between them. From germline, CDR1 is SEHNR and CDR2 FQNEAQ (reference sequence). The CDR3 sequence is 14 residues long. The CDR3: CASIFGANTGELFF. CDR3 nucleotide sequence: TGTGCCAGCATTTTCGGGGCAAACACCGGGGAGCTGTTTTTT.

For the CDR3, the DNA is TGTGCCAGCAGTCCGGACGTCGCTCTCACAGATACGCAGTATTTT. Amino acids: CASSPDVALTDTQYF. The chain joins TRBV9 to TRBJ2-3; D uncertain. The CDR3 contains 15 residues. CDR1 and CDR2 from the germline V gene are SGDLS and YYNGEE. V gave up 5 bases and J gave up 2 bases, with 15 bases separating them.

V gene TRBV5-4 combines with J gene TRBJ2-1, with D possibly matching TRBD2 (5 bases). V was cut by 3 bases and J by 6 bases, with 13 bases left in between. Germline CDR1 is SGHNT and CDR2 is YYREEE (reference sequence). The CDR3 loop spans 14 amino acids. The chain's CDR3 is CASSSAEAPNEQFF. Written as DNA, the CDR3 is TGTGCCAGCAGCTCGGCGGAGGCACCCAATGAGCAGTTCTTC.

V gene TRBV7-8 combines with J gene TRBJ2-7, with D possibly being TRBD1 (5 bases). The CDR3 is made up of 14 amino acids. The germline V and J ends were trimmed by 4 bases and 3 bases, with 13 bases remaining between them. Germline lookup yields CDR1 SGHVS and CDR2 FQNEAQ. This CDR3 reads CASSSDKNGYEQYF. The CDR3, as DNA: TGTGCCAGCAGCTCGGACAAGAACGGCTACGAGCAGTACTTC.

This chain uses TRBV27 with TRBJ1-2; TRBD1 matches 8 bases. V gave up 5 bases and J gave up 4 bases; unmatched junction bases: 6. The CDR3 extends over 14 amino acids. Germline lookup yields CDR1 MNHEY and CDR2 SMNVEV (reference sequence). Here the CDR3 DNA reads TGTGCCAGCAGTCGGACAGGGCCGTTCTATGGCTACACCTTC. Amino acids: CASSRTGPFYGYTF.

This clone was recorded only once. The CDR3: CASSPATHTEAFF. CDR3 in DNA: TGTGCCAGCTCACCCGCGACCCACACTGAAGCTTTCTTT. This sequence joins TRBV18 and TRBJ1-1; D is uncertain. CDR3 size: 13 residues. V lost 3 bases, J lost 3 bases, and 8 bases lay in between. Germline V lookup: CDR1 KGHSH, CDR2 LQKENI.

The chain links TRBV28 to TRBJ2-3; D not certain. Trimming left V 4 bases short and J 2 bases short, with 16 bases between. The CDR3 has 16 amino acids. CDR1 and CDR2 (germline): MDHEN, SYDVKM. The CDR3 DNA follows: TGTGCCAGCAGTTCCCCAGTAGTGGAAGTCACAGATACGCAGTATTTT. Translation: CASSSPVVEVTDTQYF. Using reference TRBV28 and TRBJ2-3 for the parts outside the CDR3, the full variable domain is DVKVTQSSRYLVKRTGEKVFLECVQDMDHENMFWYRQDPGLGLRLIYFSYDVKMKEKGDIPEGYSVSREKKERFSLILESASTNQTSMYLCASSSPVVEVTDTQYFGPGTRLTVL.

The chain recombines TRBV11-3 with TRBJ2-2; D not resolved. V lost 5 bases to trimming and J lost 6 bases, with 19 bases between them. The CDR3 has 16 residues. Germline V gene data show CDR1 as SGHNT and CDR2 as YENEEA. The CDR3 region has the DNA TGTGCCAGCAGCCCCCAGAGTGGAGCGCTTGCCGGGGAGCTGTTTTTT. It codes for CASSPQSGALAGELFF.

The chain joins TRBV7-2 to TRBJ2-7, with 10 bases identical to TRBD1. The CDR3 is made up of 14 amino acids. CDR1 and CDR2 (germline): SGHTA, FQGNSA. V dropped 6 bases and J dropped 6; count of bases not matched to a gene: 8. CDR3 protein: CASRFGTGEGEQYF. CDR3 nucleotide sequence: TGTGCCAGCAGGTTCGGGACAGGGGAGGGCGAGCAGTACTTC.

This clone was seen just once. The J gene is TRBJ2-7, the V gene TRBV5-5; 9 bases agree with TRBD2. CDR1 and CDR2 (germline): SGHKS, YYEKEE (reference sequence). CDR3 size: 14 residues. V trimming: 3 bases; J trimming: 4 bases; junction bases outside the gene matches: 5. CDR3 residues: CASSSGREGYEQYF. In DNA, the CDR3 is TGTGCCAGCAGCTCGGGGCGGGAGGGTTACGAGCAGTACTTC.

The CDR3 reads CASSSGTLDTQYF. As DNA, the CDR3 is TGCGCCAGCAGCTCCGGGACTCTCGATACGCAGTATTTT. The chain links TRBV5-1 to TRBJ2-3; the D gene is possibly TRBD2 (6 bases). Germline V lookup: CDR1 SGHRS, CDR2 YFSETQ. The CDR3 extends over 13 amino acids. Trimming removed 3 bases at V and 6 bases at J, with 11 bases between.

J is TRBJ2-1 and V is TRBV10-2; 9 nucleotides match TRBD1. V lost 7 bases, J lost 6 bases, and 10 bases stayed unmatched. The germline CDR1 and CDR2 sequences are WSHSY and SAAADI. This CDR3 contains 15 residues. The CDR3 DNA sequence: TGCGCCAGCAAACCGGGACAGGGCTGGGCCAATGAGCAGTTCTTC. Amino acid sequence: CASKPGQGWANEQFF.

This sequence joins TRBV2 and TRBJ1-5; 8 nucleotides match TRBD1. V lost 6 bases, J lost 4 bases, and 8 bases stayed unmatched. The V gene's germline CDR1 is SNHLY and CDR2 FYNNEI. This CDR3 comprises 15 residues. CDR3 bases: TGTGCCAGCAGCCGGGACAGGTCGGGGAATCAGCCCCAGCATTTT. It is translated as CASSRDRSGNQPQHF. Variable domain in full (rest from reference TRBV2 and TRBJ1-5): EPEVTQTPSHQVTQMGQEVILRCVPISNHLYFYWYRQILGQKVEFLVSFYNNEISEKSEIFDDQFSVERPDGSNFTLKIRSTKLEDSAMYFCASSRDRSGNQPQHFGDGTRLSIL.

V gene TRBV5-4 combines with J gene TRBJ2-7, with D hard to call. The CDR3 loop spans 14 amino acids. With 2 bases removed from V and 1 base from J, the gap between germline ends came to 10 bases. CDR1 SGHNT and CDR2 YYREEE come from the germline V gene (reference sequence). CDR3 nucleotide sequence: TGTGCCAGCAGCTTTGGCAGTACATCCTACGAGCAGTACTTC. Translated: CASSFGSTSYEQYF.

The J gene is TRBJ2-6, the V gene TRBV18, with D perhaps TRBD1 (5 bases). V lost 1 base to trimming and J lost 2 bases, with 9 bases between them. Per the germline V gene, CDR1 is KGHSH and CDR2 is LQKENI. The CDR3 contains 16 residues. The CDR3 DNA sequence: TGTGCCAGCTCACCACAGGGGCTCACTGGGGCCAACGTCCTGACTTTC. Its protein is CASSPQGLTGANVLTF.

The gene calls are TRBV5-1 and TRBJ2-7, with TRBD2 matching over 15 bases. Germline V gene lookup returns CDR1 SGHRS and CDR2 YFSETQ. This CDR3 has 16 residues. Trimming cost V 7 bases and J 7 bases; bases outside gene matches: 12. CDR3 sequence reads: CASVRGTSGGTSEQYF. The CDR3 nucleotides are TGCGCCAGCGTCCGCGGGACTAGCGGGGGGACATCAGAGCAGTACTTC.

The V call is TRBV9, the J call TRBJ2-7, with D maybe TRBD2 (5 bases). The V end was cut by 3 bases, the J end by 2 bases, with 12 bases between. The germline gives CDR1 SGDLS, CDR2 YYNGEE. The CDR3 is 14 residues long. CDR3 in amino acids: CASSDNGGTYEQYF. DNA of the CDR3: TGTGCCAGCAGCGACAACGGAGGAACCTACGAGCAGTACTTC.

The chain is built from TRBV6-1 and TRBJ1-2; TRBD1 might be the D (5 bases). The germline gives CDR1 MNHNS, CDR2 SASEGT. CDR3 length: 13 amino acids. The germline V and J ends were trimmed by 3 bases and 4 bases, with 9 bases remaining between them. The CDR3 region has the DNA TGTGCCAGCAGTGAGTCAGGGACCTATGGCTACACCTTC. Residues: CASSESGTYGYTF.

This chain uses TRBV6-1 with TRBJ2-7; maybe TRBD2 (5 bases). The CDR3 spans 13 residues. Trimming took 7 bases from V and 1 from J, leaving 11 bases between them. Per germline, CDR1 MNHNS and CDR2 SASEGT. CDR3 coding DNA: TGTGCCAGCAAGCTAGCTGCATCCTACGAGCAGTACTTC. The encoded protein is CASKLAASYEQYF.

The chain carries TRBV5-1 and TRBJ2-1; weak D call: TRBD2 (6 bases). CDR3 length: 15 residues. V gave up 2 bases and J gave up 6 bases, with 15 bases separating them. The germline V gene has CDR1 SGHRS and CDR2 YFSETQ. The CDR3 sequence: CASSFTGTLGNEQFF. DNA for the CDR3: TGCGCCAGCAGCTTCACCGGGACTCTCGGCAATGAGCAGTTCTTC.

The chain links TRBV11-2 to TRBJ2-7, with a tentative D call TRBD1 (6 bases). The germline CDR1 and CDR2 sequences are SGHAT and FQNNGV. Trimming shortened V by 5 bases and J by 2 bases, and 28 bases separated the two germline ends. CDR3 length equals 19 residues. As DNA, the CDR3 is TGTGCCAGCAGCCGACTTAGGGGATCCAGGGGCCCCGAGACCTACGAGCAGTACTTC. It encodes CASSRLRGSRGPETYEQYF.

Comments on this clone: The sample has other DNA sequences that encode this CDR3 too. V gene TRBV19 combines with J gene TRBJ2-7; 9 nucleotides agree with TRBD1. The CDR3 has 14 amino acids. V trimming: 6 bases; J trimming: 0 bases; junction bases outside the gene matches: 3. Germline-derived CDR1 and CDR2 are LNHDA and SQIVND (reference sequence). The CDR3 loop is CASSLGQGSYEQYF. In DNA form, the CDR3 reads TGTGCCAGTAGCCTGGGACAGGGCTCCTACGAGCAGTACTTC.

This clone was seen once. The chain employs TRBV18 and TRBJ2-3; D is uncertain. Germline V CDR1 and CDR2: KGHSH, LQKENI. The CDR3 has 14 residues. V lost 0 bases and J 5 bases, leaving 9 bases between the germline ends. The CDR3 spells CASSPPSPGDTQYF. The CDR3 bases are TGTGCCAGCTCACCACCGTCGCCGGGAGATACGCAGTATTTT.

The gene calls are TRBV5-1 and TRBJ2-1; 9 nucleotides agree with TRBD2. After removal of 0 bases from V and 9 bases from J, the junction contained 7 bases not matched to a gene. The germline gives CDR1 SGHRS, CDR2 YFSETQ. There are 15 residues in the CDR3. Here the CDR3 reads CASSLAAGGPGEQFF. The CDR3 DNA reads TGCGCCAGCAGCTTGGCTGCGGGAGGGCCTGGTGAGCAGTTCTTC.

The gene calls are TRBV5-1 and TRBJ2-1; 10 bases map to TRBD2. The germline gives CDR1 SGHRS, CDR2 YFSETQ. V gave up 1 base and J gave up 5 bases; unmatched junction bases: 12. This CDR3 spans 18 amino acids. DNA for the CDR3: TGCGCCAGCAGCTTGTTGCCCCGGGGAGCGGGAGGGGACAATGAGCAGTTCTTC. It is translated as CASSLLPRGAGGDNEQFF. The whole variable domain, remainder taken from reference TRBV5-1 and TRBJ2-1, is KAGVTQTPRYLIKTRGQQVTLSCSPISGHRSVSWYQQTPGQGLQFLFEYFSETQRNKGNFPGRFSGRQFSNSRSEMNVSTLELGDSALYLCASSLLPRGAGGDNEQFFGPGTRLTVL.

The rearrangement uses TRBV28 and TRBJ2-7, with 10 bases that match TRBD1. The length of the CDR3 is 15 residues. Looked up from germline, CDR1 is MDHEN and CDR2 is SYDVKM. After removal of 6 bases from V and 4 bases from J, the junction contained 9 bases not matched to a gene. As DNA, the CDR3 is TGTGCCAGCAGGGGGCCCGGGACAGGGGCGTACGAGCAGTACTTC. It codes for CASRGPGTGAYEQYF.

The J gene is TRBJ2-2, the V gene TRBV4-3; no reliable D call. The CDR3 runs to 14 residues. Germline CDR1 LGHNA, CDR2 YSLEER. V lost 1 base to trimming and J lost 3 bases, with 6 bases between them. The CDR3 DNA sequence: TGCGCCAGCAGCCAAGGGACCCACACCGGGGAGCTGTTTTTT. Protein sequence: CASSQGTHTGELFF.

This chain uses TRBV6-1 with TRBJ2-1, with 9 bases lining up with TRBD1. The germline gives CDR1 MNHNS, CDR2 SASEGT. The V segment lost 4 bases and the J segment 9 bases; nucleotides outside the gene matches: 16. The CDR3 is 17 residues long. The CDR3 DNA reads TGTGCCAGCAGTGTAATTCGAGGGACAGGGATCGGAGGTGAGCAGTTCTTC. It yields the protein CASSVIRGTGIGGEQFF.

The gene calls are TRBV5-1 and TRBJ1-4, with 7 bases fitting TRBD1. This CDR3 comprises 14 residues. Per the germline V gene, CDR1 is SGHRS and CDR2 is YFSETQ. J gave up 10 bases and V 5 bases, and 11 bases lay outside the gene matches. The DNA for the CDR3 is TGCGCCAGCAGAGGGTTGCCGGGACAGACAAAACTGTTTTTT. It is translated as CASRGLPGQTKLFF.

The chain has TRBV11-2 and TRBJ1-2; 8 positions agree with TRBD1. The V segment lost 8 bases and the J segment 9 bases; nucleotides outside the gene matches: 11. Germline loops: CDR1 SGHAT, CDR2 FQNNGV. The CDR3 totals 13 residues. The chain's CDR3 is CASGVGDRKSYTF. CDR3 DNA sequence: TGTGCCAGCGGCGTGGGGGACAGGAAGAGCTACACCTTC.